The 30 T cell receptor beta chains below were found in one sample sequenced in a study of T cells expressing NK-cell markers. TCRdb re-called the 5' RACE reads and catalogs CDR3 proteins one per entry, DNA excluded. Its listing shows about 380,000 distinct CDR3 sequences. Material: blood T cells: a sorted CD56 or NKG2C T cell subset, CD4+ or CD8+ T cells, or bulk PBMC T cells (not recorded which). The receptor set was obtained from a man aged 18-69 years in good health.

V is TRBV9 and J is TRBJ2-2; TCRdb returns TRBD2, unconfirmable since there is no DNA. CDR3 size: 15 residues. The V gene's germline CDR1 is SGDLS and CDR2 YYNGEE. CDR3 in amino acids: CASSPTEGYTGELFF.

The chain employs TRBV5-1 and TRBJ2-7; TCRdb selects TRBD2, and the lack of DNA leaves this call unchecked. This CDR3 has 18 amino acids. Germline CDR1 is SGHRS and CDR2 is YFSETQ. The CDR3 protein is CASSLIGLAGGSSYEQYF.

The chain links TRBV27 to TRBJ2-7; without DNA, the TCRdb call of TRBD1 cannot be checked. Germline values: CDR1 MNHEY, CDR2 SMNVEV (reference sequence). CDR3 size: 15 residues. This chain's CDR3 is CASSRPEGSAYEQYF.

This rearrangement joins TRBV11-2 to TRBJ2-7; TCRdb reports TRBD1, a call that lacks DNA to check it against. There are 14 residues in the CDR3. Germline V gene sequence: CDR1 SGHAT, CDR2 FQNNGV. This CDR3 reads CASSQRTGWFEQYF.

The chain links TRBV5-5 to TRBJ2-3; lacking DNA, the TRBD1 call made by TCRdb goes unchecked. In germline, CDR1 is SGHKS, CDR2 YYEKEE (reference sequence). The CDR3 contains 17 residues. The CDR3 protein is CASSLATGTASQDTQYF.

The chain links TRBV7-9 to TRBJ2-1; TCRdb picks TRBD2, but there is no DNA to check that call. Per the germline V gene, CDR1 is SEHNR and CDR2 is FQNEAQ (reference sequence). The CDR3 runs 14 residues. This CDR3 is CASSLVGAGGEQFF.

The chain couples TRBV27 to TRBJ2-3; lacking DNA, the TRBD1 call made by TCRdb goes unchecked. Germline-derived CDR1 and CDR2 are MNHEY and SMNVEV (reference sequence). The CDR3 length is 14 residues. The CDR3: CASKRRGIIDTQYF.

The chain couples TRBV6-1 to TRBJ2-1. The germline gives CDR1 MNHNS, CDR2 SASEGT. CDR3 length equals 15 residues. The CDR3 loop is CASRKSERKNNEQFF.

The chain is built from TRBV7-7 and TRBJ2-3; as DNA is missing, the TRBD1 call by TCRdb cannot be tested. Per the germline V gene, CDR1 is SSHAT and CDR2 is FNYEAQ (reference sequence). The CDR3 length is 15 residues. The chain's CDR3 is CASSPGTASTDTQYF.

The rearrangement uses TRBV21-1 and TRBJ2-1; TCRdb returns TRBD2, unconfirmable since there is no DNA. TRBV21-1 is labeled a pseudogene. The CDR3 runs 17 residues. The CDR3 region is CASSAGMGNTPYNEQFF.

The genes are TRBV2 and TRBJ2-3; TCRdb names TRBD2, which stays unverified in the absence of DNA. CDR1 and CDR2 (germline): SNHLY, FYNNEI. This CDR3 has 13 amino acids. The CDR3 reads CASGRRSQDTQYF. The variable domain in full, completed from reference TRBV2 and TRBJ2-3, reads EPEVTQTPSHQVTQMGQEVILRCVPISNHLYFYWYRQILGQKVEFLVSFYNNEISEKSEIFDDQFSVERPDGSNFTLKIRSTKLEDSAMYFCASGRRSQDTQYFGPGTRLTVL.

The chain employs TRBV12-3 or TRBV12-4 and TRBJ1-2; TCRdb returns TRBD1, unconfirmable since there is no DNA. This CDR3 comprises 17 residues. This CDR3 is CASSGPDPGQLVYGYTF.

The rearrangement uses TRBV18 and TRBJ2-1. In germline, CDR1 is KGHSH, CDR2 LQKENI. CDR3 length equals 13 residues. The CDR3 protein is CASSSVTPNEQFF.

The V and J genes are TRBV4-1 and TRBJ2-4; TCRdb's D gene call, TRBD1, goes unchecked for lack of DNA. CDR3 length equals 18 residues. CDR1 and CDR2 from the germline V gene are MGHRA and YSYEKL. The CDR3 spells CASSPLSLRGQRKNIQYF.

CDR3 residues: CASSEPYGQETQYF. The chain employs TRBV5-1 and TRBJ2-5. Germline V lookup: CDR1 SGHRS, CDR2 YFSETQ. The CDR3 contains 14 residues.

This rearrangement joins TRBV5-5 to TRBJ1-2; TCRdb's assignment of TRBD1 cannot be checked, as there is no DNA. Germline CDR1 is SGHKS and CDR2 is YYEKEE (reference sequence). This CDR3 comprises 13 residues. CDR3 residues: CASSFYRGAGYTF.

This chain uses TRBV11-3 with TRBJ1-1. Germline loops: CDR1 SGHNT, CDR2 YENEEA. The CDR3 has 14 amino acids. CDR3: CASSLVHGLGEAFF.

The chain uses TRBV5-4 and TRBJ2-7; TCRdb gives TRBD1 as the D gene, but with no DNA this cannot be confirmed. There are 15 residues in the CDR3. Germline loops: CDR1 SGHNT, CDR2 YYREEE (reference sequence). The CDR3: CASSSKTGVSGEQYF.

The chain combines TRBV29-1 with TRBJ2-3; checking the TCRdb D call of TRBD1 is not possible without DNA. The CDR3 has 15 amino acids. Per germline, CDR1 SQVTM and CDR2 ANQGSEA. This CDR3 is CSVENHRGLHDTQYF.

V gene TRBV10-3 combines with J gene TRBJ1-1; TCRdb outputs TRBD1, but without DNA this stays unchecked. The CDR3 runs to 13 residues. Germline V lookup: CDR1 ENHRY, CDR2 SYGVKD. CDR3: CAISESSSRAAFF.

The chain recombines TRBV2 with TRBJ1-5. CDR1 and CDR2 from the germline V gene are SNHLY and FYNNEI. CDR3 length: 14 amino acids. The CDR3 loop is CASSGQASTQPQHF.

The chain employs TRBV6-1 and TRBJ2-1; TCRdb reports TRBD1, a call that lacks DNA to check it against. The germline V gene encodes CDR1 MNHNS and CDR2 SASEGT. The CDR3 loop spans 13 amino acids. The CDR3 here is CASRDGGRSEQFF.

CDR3 region: CASSGPLRGGGYTGELFF. The rearrangement uses TRBV6-1 and TRBJ2-2; with no DNA, the TCRdb D assignment of TRBD1 cannot be verified. From germline, CDR1 is MNHNS and CDR2 SASEGT. The CDR3 spans 18 residues.

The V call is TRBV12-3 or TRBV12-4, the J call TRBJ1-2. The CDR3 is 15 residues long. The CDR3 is CASSLGWRTSYGYTF.

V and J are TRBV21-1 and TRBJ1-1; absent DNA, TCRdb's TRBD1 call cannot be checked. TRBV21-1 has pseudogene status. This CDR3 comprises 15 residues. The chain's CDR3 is CASSANTGYHTEAFF.

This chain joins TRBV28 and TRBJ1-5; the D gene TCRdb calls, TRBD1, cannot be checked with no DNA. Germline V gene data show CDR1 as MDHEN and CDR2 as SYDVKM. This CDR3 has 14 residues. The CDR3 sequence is CASSYHRGGQAQHF. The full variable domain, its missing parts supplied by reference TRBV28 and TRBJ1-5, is DVKVTQSSRYLVKRTGEKVFLECVQDMDHENMFWYRQDPGLGLRLIYFSYDVKMKEKGDIPEGYSVSREKKERFSLILESASTNQTSMYLCASSYHRGGQAQHFGDGTRLSIL.

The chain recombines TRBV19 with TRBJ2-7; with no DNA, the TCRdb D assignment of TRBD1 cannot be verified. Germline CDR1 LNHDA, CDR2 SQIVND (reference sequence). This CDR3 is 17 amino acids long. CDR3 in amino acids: CASSDGGRRQGSYEQYF. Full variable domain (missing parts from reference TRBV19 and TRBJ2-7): DGGITQSPKYLFRKEGQNVTLSCEQNLNHDAMYWYRQDPGQGLRLIYYSQIVNDFQKGDIAEGYSVSREKKESFPLTVTSAQKNPTAFYLCASSDGGRRQGSYEQYFGPGTRLTVT.

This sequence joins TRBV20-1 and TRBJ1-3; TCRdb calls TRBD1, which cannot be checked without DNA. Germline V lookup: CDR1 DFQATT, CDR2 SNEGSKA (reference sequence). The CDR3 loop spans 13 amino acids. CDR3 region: CSALEGTRNTIYF.

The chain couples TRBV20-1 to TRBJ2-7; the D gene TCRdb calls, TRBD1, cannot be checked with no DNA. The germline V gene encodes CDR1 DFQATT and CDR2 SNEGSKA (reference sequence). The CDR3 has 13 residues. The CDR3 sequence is CSPNGGTSYEQYF.

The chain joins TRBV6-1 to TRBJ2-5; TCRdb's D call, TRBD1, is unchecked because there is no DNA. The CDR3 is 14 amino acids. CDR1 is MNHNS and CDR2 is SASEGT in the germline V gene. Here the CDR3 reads CASSRDPRGETQYF.